These 6 T cell receptor beta chains were sequenced from one sample in a study of CD8+ T cells in alopecia areata. As the sequencing template, cDNA was produced by extracting RNA and reverse transcribing it. TCRdb's table, derived via immunoSEQ multiplex PCR, lists solely in-frame clones and lacks some. The sample includes some 110,000 clones, 35% to 40% seen only once; the top ten take approximately 2.8%. Source material: CD4+ T cells sorted from blood. Source of these receptors: a human donor with alopecia areata.

This clone was counted a few times. This chain connects TRBV29-1 to TRBJ2-2; D not resolved. The CDR3 runs 12 residues. CDR1 SQVTM and CDR2 ANQGSEA come from the germline V gene. CDR3 DNA: TGCAGTGGGCTGCGCCCCCCCGGGGAGCTGTTTTTT. Residues: CSGLRPPGELFF.

This clone was counted between two and nine times. As DNA, the CDR3 is TGCAGCGTTGTGGGAAAGGGCAGGGCCCATGGCTACACCTTC. It translates to CSVVGKGRAHGYTF. The chain couples TRBV29-1 to TRBJ1-2; a weak D match, TRBD1 (5 bases). Germline loops: CDR1 SQVTM, CDR2 ANQGSEA. Trimming cost V 4 bases and J 6 bases, with 18 bases left between them. The CDR3 has 14 amino acids.

This clone was counted between two and nine times. This rearrangement joins TRBV29-1 to TRBJ2-5; 10 bases are shared with TRBD2. The CDR3 runs 13 residues. Trimming at V came to 3 bases and at J to 5 bases, leaving 3 bases not matched to a gene. Germline V CDR1 and CDR2: SQVTM, ANQGSEA. The CDR3: CSVDPSGSETQYF. CDR3 nucleotide sequence: TGCAGCGTTGACCCTAGCGGGAGCGAGACCCAGTACTTC.

The chain recombines TRBV29-1 with TRBJ1-1; 7 bases align to TRBD1. The J segment lost 3 bases and the V segment lost 6 bases, leaving 10 bases of the junction unmatched. Germline V gene data show CDR1 as SQVTM and CDR2 as ANQGSEA. The CDR3 is 14 amino acids. The CDR3 DNA reads TGCAGCGTCATCAATTACAGGGGTGACACTGAAGCTTTCTTT. It codes for CSVINYRGDTEAFF.

This chain links TRBV15 with TRBJ2-2; D not certain. The germline V gene has CDR1 LNHNV and CDR2 YYDKDF (reference sequence). Trimming took off 1 base at V and 7 bases at J, with 4 bases between the two ends. The CDR3 runs to 12 residues. This CDR3 is CATSRASGELFF. DNA for the CDR3: TGTGCCACCAGCAGAGCTAGCGGGGAGCTGTTTTTT. The variable domain in full, completed from reference TRBV15 and TRBJ2-2, reads DAMVIQNPRYQVTQFGKPVTLSCSQTLNHNVMYWYQQKSSQAPKLLFHYYDKDFNNEADTPDNFQSRRPNTSFCFLDIRSPGLGDTAMYLCATSRASGELFFGEGSRLTVL.

The V call is TRBV6-5, the J call TRBJ2-7, with 11 bases matching TRBD1. The V and J ends lost 2 bases and 3 bases, in that order; junction bases with no gene match: 0. Germline CDR1 and CDR2: MNHEY and SVGAGI. CDR3 length: 14 residues. This CDR3 is CASSYGTGGYEQYF. The CDR3 nucleotides read TGTGCCAGCAGTTACGGGACAGGGGGCTACGAGCAGTACTTC.